This T cell receptor (beta chain) was identified during a study of blood T cell repertoires in COVID-19. For the study at large: COVID-19 samples, acute and convalescent, were from the United States, Italy and Spain. PBMCs, B-cell-depleted T cells, or T cells provided the cDNA or gDNA that made up the material.

Authors' processing steps: Using reference gene primer amplification, nucleated cell counts were estimated. Clones were read by immunoSEQ multiplex PCR, and TCRdb kept only the in-frame ones, dropping some. D and trimming were read from the DNA, whereas the V and J calls and clone size are those reported in that table. The sample contains 220,000 or so clones, roughly 80% of which appear only once. Germline V gene lookup returns CDR1 MRHNA and CDR2 SNTAGT. Trimming removed 3 bases from V and 8 bases from J; junction bases left unmatched: 11. The CDR3 contains 16 residues. The clonotype originates from a woman aged 30 to 39 who had recovered from COVID-19. This rearrangement joins TRBV6-4 to TRBJ1-2; TRBD1 matches at 11 bases. The sequenced material came from peripheral blood. The CDR3 DNA sequence: TGTGCCAGCAGTGAGCATCTAGGACAGGGGGCCAGGGGCTACACCTTC. Protein product: CASSEHLGQGARGYTF.